The 11 T cell receptor beta chains below come from one sample, sequenced in a study of shared clonotypes between healthy human individuals. Terminally differentiated effector memory CD45RA+ cells were left out of the naive CD8 fraction, which was CD45RO-negative and positively selected for CCR7. Profiling relied on immunoSEQ multiplex PCR, and the TCRdb table lists in-frame clones only, not all of them. The sample contains roughly 590,000 clones, less than 97% of which appear only once. The sample was naive CD8+ T cells sorted from blood. The receptors shown here come from a woman in her twenties or thirties in good health.

The chain joins TRBV7-3 to TRBJ1-2, with D unclear. The CDR3 has 17 amino acids. Trimming took 4 bases from V and 4 from J, leaving 22 bases between them. Germline V gives CDR1 SGHTA, CDR2 FQGTGA. This CDR3 reads CASSSDRGAGIFYGYTF. The CDR3 DNA reads TGTGCCAGCAGCTCAGATCGGGGTGCAGGTATCTTCTATGGCTACACCTTC.

V usage is TRBV7-3 and J usage is TRBJ2-5; 8 nucleotides line up with TRBD2. Germline loops: CDR1 SGHTA, CDR2 FQGTGA. V was clipped by 2 bases and J by 3 bases; unmatched bases: 5. This CDR3 region has 15 residues. DNA of the CDR3: TGTGCCAGCAGCTTATCGGCAGCGGGGGAAGAGACCCAGTACTTC. Translated: CASSLSAAGEETQYF.

The V call is TRBV10-2, the J call TRBJ2-7; D ambiguous. The V end was cut by 4 bases, the J end by 2 bases, with 15 bases between. CDR1 is WSHSY, CDR2 SAAADI, per germline. The CDR3 extends over 15 amino acids. In DNA form, the CDR3 reads TGCGCCAGCAGTGGTAGTCTTACCCTACCCTACGAGCAGTACTTC. Translating it yields CASSGSLTLPYEQYF.

A note on this clone: The sample has other DNA sequences that encode this CDR3 too. This sequence joins TRBV9 and TRBJ2-7; 10 nucleotides agree with TRBD2. Germline CDR1 SGDLS, CDR2 YYNGEE. The CDR3 spans 13 residues. The junction had 1 base not matched to a gene; V was cut back by 3 bases and J by 4 bases. The DNA of the CDR3 is TGTGCCAGCAGCGCGACTAGCGGGTACGAGCAGTACTTC. This gives the protein CASSATSGYEQYF.

The rearrangement joins TRBV5-4 to TRBJ2-4, with TRBD1 matching over 8 bases. After removal of 0 bases from V and 8 bases from J, the junction contained 7 bases not matched to a gene. CDR3 length: 15 amino acids. Looked up from germline, CDR1 is SGHNT and CDR2 is YYREEE (reference sequence). The CDR3 loop is CASSLAVGQGYIQYF. CDR3 DNA: TGTGCCAGCAGCTTGGCCGTTGGACAGGGTTACATTCAGTACTTC.

The J gene is TRBJ1-1, the V gene TRBV27, with a weak D call TRBD1 (6 bases). Germline CDR1 MNHEY, CDR2 SMNVEV (reference sequence). V was cut by 7 bases and J by 4 bases, with 13 bases left in between. This CDR3 contains 13 residues. CDR3 residues: CASKSGGATEAFF. The CDR3 DNA sequence: TGTGCCAGCAAATCGGGGGGGGCCACTGAAGCTTTCTTT.

V is TRBV28 and J is TRBJ2-1; 7 bases agree with TRBD2. Losses at the gene ends were 7 bases for V and 3 bases for J; bases not matched to a gene: 9. The CDR3 length is 15 residues. Germline V gene data show CDR1 as MDHEN and CDR2 as SYDVKM. The CDR3 here is CASTLTQRDYNEQFF. For the CDR3, the DNA is TGTGCCAGCACTCTAACTCAGCGGGACTACAATGAGCAGTTCTTC.

The V call is TRBV27, the J call TRBJ2-1; 7 bases are a match to TRBD1. The CDR3 is 14 residues long. Losses at the gene ends were 5 bases for V and 5 bases for J; bases not matched to a gene: 6. CDR1 is MNHEY and CDR2 is SMNVEV in the germline V gene (reference sequence). CDR3 sequence reads: CASSNRDSDNEQFF. The CDR3 coding sequence is TGTGCCAGCAGTAACCGGGACAGTGACAATGAGCAGTTCTTC.

The gene calls are TRBV21-1 and TRBJ2-7; the tabulated D call, TRBD2, remains unverified against the DNA. TRBV21-1 is a recognized pseudogene. This CDR3 has 16 residues. CDR3 sequence (DNA): TGTGCCAGCAGCAAAGCGGGGACTAGCGGGGACTACGAGCAGTACTTC. Encoded protein: CASSKAGTSGDYEQYF.

The rearrangement joins TRBV7-8 to TRBJ1-1, with D possibly TRBD1 on 5 matching bases. V was clipped by 1 base and J by 3 bases, with 12 bases between them. CDR1 and CDR2 (germline): SGHVS, FQNEAQ. CDR3 length: 15 amino acids. DNA for the CDR3: TGTGCCAGCAGCTTAGGGGTCGGGGCGGACACTGAAGCTTTCTTT. This sequence encodes CASSLGVGADTEAFF. Complete variable domain (other parts from reference TRBV7-8 and TRBJ1-1): GAGVSQSPRYKVAKRGQDVALRCDPISGHVSLFWYQQALGQGPEFLTYFQNEAQLDKSGLPSDRFFAERPEGSVSTLKIQRTQQEDSAVYLCASSLGVGADTEAFFGQGTRLTVV.

The chain joins TRBV7-9 to TRBJ2-1, with 8 bases that match TRBD2. The CDR3 is 15 residues long. V lost 3 bases and J lost 6; bases outside the gene matches: 7. Looked up from germline, CDR1 is SEHNR and CDR2 is FQNEAQ (reference sequence). CDR3 sequence reads: CASSFSAGGPNEQFF. For the CDR3, the DNA is TGTGCCAGCAGCTTCTCGGCGGGAGGCCCCAATGAGCAGTTCTTC.